This T cell receptor (beta chain) stems from a study of OX40 agonist ivuxolimab in advanced cancers. As for the study in general: The study enrolled dose-escalation patients with hepatocellular carcinoma, melanoma, renal cell or head and neck cancer.

With regard to this clone: What it binds is not known.

Clones were read by immunoSEQ multiplex PCR, and TCRdb kept only the in-frame ones, dropping some. The sample has some 77,000 clones, 80% to 90% seen once. Study results and limitations: Those patients achieving a partial response at 0.1-3.0 mg/kg showed among the lowest clonal expansion. By week 6 at 0.1 to 3.0 mg/kg, blood CD4+ and CD8+ T cells had expanded clonally.

CDR3 size: 11 residues. V was shortened by 8 bases and J by 5 bases, with 9 bases between the two germline ends. The germline CDR1 and CDR2 sequences are SNHLY and FYNNEI. The chain carries TRBV2 and TRBJ2-5; D call uncertain. The sequencing here drew on CD4+ or CD8+ T cells sorted from blood, taken in a trial of the OX40 agonist ivuxolimab. This receptor was obtained from an adult with an advanced solid tumor such as melanoma, head and neck, liver or kidney cancer. CDR3: CASGVDETQYF. CDR3 in DNA: TGTGCCAGCGGGGTAGATGAGACCCAGTACTTC.